These 23 T cell receptor beta chains came from one sample sequenced in a study of T-cell memory formation after mild COVID-19. TCRdb ran MiXCR on the 5' RACE reads and lists one entry per CDR3 protein. The repertoire holds roughly 610,000 distinct CDR3 sequences, 15% to 20% seen once, with roughly 8.2% in the top ten. Sequencing was done on a sample of PBMCs or a T cell subset sorted from them (not recorded which). The source of these receptors is an adult woman who had mild COVID-19 (a few samples of this study predate the infection). Cell type and time point are not known.

This clonotype was counted a few times. This sequence joins TRBV5-1 and TRBJ2-3; TRBD1 matches at 9 bases. The germline gives CDR1 SGHRS, CDR2 YFSETQ. The J segment lost 4 bases and the V segment lost 1 base, leaving 13 bases of the junction unmatched. CDR3 length: 18 amino acids. Here the CDR3 reads CASSLTGGGFPDADTQYF. DNA of the CDR3: TGCGCCAGCAGCTTGACAGGGGGCGGCTTTCCCGACGCAGATACGCAGTATTTT.

The chain uses TRBV7-6 and TRBJ2-7, with TRBD1 matching 7 bases. Germline CDR1 is SGHVS and CDR2 is FNYEAQ. With 5 bases clipped from V and 7 bases from J, the junction kept 11 bases outside the gene matches. This CDR3 has 14 amino acids. In nucleotides, the CDR3 is TGTGCCAGCAGCGGGACAGAGCTGTCGCGGGAGCAGTACTTC. Translated: CASSGTELSREQYF.

This clonotype was recorded a few times. The chain carries TRBV5-1 and TRBJ1-4; no clear D gene. V dropped 8 bases and J dropped 4 bases, with 9 bases sitting between them. The germline V gene has CDR1 SGHRS and CDR2 YFSETQ. The CDR3 extends over 12 amino acids. CDR3 sequence: CARPTDNEKLFF. Here the CDR3 DNA reads TGCGCCAGACCAACAGATAATGAAAAACTGTTTTTT.

This chain joins TRBV4-1 and TRBJ2-3; TRBD1 matches at 11 bases. J lost 4 bases, V lost 4 bases, and 7 bases had no gene match. CDR1 is MGHRA and CDR2 is YSYEKL in the germline V gene. This CDR3 region has 16 residues. The CDR3 region is CASSPEGTGGPDTQYF. The CDR3 coding sequence is TGCGCCAGCAGCCCGGAAGGGACAGGGGGGCCAGATACGCAGTATTTT.

The CDR3 here is CASRPGQVNEQYF. The CDR3 nucleotides read TGTGCCAGTAGACCGGGACAGGTCAACGAGCAGTACTTC. The V and J genes are TRBV19 and TRBJ2-7; 8 positions match TRBD1. Germline CDR1 is LNHDA and CDR2 is SQIVND (reference sequence). V dropped 6 bases and J dropped 5; count of bases not matched to a gene: 6. The CDR3 runs 13 residues.

This clonotype was seen a few times. The rearrangement uses TRBV27 and TRBJ1-2; TRBD1 matches at 9 bases. This CDR3 comprises 15 residues. V shed 5 bases, J shed 2 bases, and the junction held 6 bases outside the gene matches. CDR1 is MNHEY and CDR2 is SMNVEV in the germline V gene (reference sequence). The CDR3 here is CASSLRQGVNYGYTF. DNA of the CDR3: TGTGCCAGCAGTCTCCGACAGGGGGTCAACTATGGCTACACCTTC.

V is TRBV14 and J is TRBJ1-1, with TRBD1 identical over 10 bases. The junction had 12 bases not matched to a gene; V was cut back by 4 bases and J by 4 bases. CDR3 size: 17 residues. Germline CDR1 reads SGHDN; CDR2 reads FVKESK. CDR3 DNA: TGTGCCAGCAGCCCGTGGACAGGGGGGGCGGGAAGCACTGAAGCTTTCTTT. This sequence encodes CASSPWTGGAGSTEAFF.

The chain joins TRBV18 to TRBJ2-5; D is possibly TRBD1 (6 bases). Trimming removed 4 bases from V and 7 bases from J, with 16 bases in between. The CDR3 is 14 residues long. Per the germline V gene, CDR1 is KGHSH and CDR2 is LQKENI. The CDR3 sequence: CASSRPDSLWTQYF. The CDR3 bases are TGTGCCAGCTCACGCCCGGACAGCCTATGGACCCAGTACTTC.

This clonotype was seen repeatedly, ten times or more. The chain links TRBV5-6 to TRBJ2-7, with D perhaps matching TRBD1 (5 bases). The V gene lost 4 bases and the J gene lost 2 bases, with 16 bases spanning the gap. CDR3 length: 15 residues. CDR1 and CDR2 from the germline V gene are SGHDT and YYEEEE. The CDR3 nucleotides are TGTGCCAGCAGCCGTGGGGCAGTTACCGCCTACGAGCAGTACTTC. It translates to CASSRGAVTAYEQYF.

This clonotype appeared a few times. The CDR3 loop reads CASSRAGGFEQFF. The CDR3 DNA reads as TGTGCCAGCAGCCGAGCGGGAGGATTTGAGCAGTTCTTC. The chain combines TRBV7-2 with TRBJ2-1; TRBD2 agrees at 9 bases. J lost 9 bases, V lost 5 bases, and 5 bases had no gene match. The CDR3 has 13 amino acids. Germline-derived CDR1 and CDR2 are SGHTA and FQGNSA.

This clonotype showed up just a few times. J is TRBJ2-7 and V is TRBV3-1; the D is unclear. V lost 4 bases and J lost 2, with 12 bases in between. The CDR3 is 14 amino acids. CDR1 and CDR2 (germline): LGHDT, YNNKEL (reference sequence). CDR3 nucleotide sequence: TGTGCCAGCAGCCTCGGTGCAGGTGCCTACGAGCAGTACTTC. Protein sequence: CASSLGAGAYEQYF.

This clonotype appeared a few times. This chain links TRBV2 with TRBJ2-3, with 12 bases aligning to TRBD1. The J segment lost 1 base and the V segment lost 7 bases, leaving 9 bases of the junction unmatched. The CDR3 covers 17 residues. Germline V gene data show CDR1 as SNHLY and CDR2 as FYNNEI. The CDR3 bases are TGTGCCAGCAACCCAGGGACAGGGGGCTGGGGCACAGATACGCAGTATTTT. Encoded protein: CASNPGTGGWGTDTQYF. Full variable domain (remainder filled in from reference TRBV2 and TRBJ2-3): EPEVTQTPSHQVTQMGQEVILRCVPISNHLYFYWYRQILGQKVEFLVSFYNNEISEKSEIFDDQFSVERPDGSNFTLKIRSTKLEDSAMYFCASNPGTGGWGTDTQYFGPGTRLTVL.

The rearrangement joins TRBV9 to TRBJ2-2; 7 nucleotides match TRBD2. The CDR3 extends over 15 amino acids. The germline gives CDR1 SGDLS, CDR2 YYNGEE. V lost 5 bases, J lost 0 bases, and 4 bases stayed unmatched. In DNA, the CDR3 is TGTGCCAGCAGAGCCAGCGGGACGAACACCGGGGAGCTGTTTTTT. Amino acids: CASRASGTNTGELFF.

The rearrangement uses TRBV20-1 and TRBJ2-7; tentative D call: TRBD1 (5 bases). Trimming removed 5 bases at V and 0 bases at J, with 14 bases between. Germline V gene sequence: CDR1 DFQATT, CDR2 SNEGSKA (reference sequence). The CDR3 covers 14 residues. The CDR3 region has the DNA TGCAGTGCTCGGGCCGGCAGGGCCTCCTACGAGCAGTACTTC. It encodes CSARAGRASYEQYF.

The table lists this clonotype with a few counts. The rearrangement links TRBV7-2 to TRBJ2-2; no clear D. The germline gives CDR1 SGHTA, CDR2 FQGNSA. Trimming pared 1 base from V and 3 bases from J, leaving 12 bases between. This CDR3 is 16 amino acids long. The CDR3 protein is CASSLVARTDTGELFF. The CDR3 nucleotides are TGTGCCAGCAGCTTAGTGGCCAGAACAGACACCGGGGAGCTGTTTTTT.

The chain is built from TRBV7-6 and TRBJ2-7, with D hard to call. The CDR3 is 15 amino acids. V was pared by 5 bases and J by 1 base, with 15 bases between. Germline-derived CDR1 and CDR2 are SGHVS and FNYEAQ. The CDR3 spells CASSTDPRGSYEQYF. In DNA form, the CDR3 reads TGTGCCAGCAGCACTGACCCGCGTGGGTCCTACGAGCAGTACTTC.

This clonotype was picked up many times. This chain joins TRBV12-3 or TRBV12-4 and TRBJ1-2; 8 bases align to TRBD1. This CDR3 has 18 residues. The ends lost 2 bases at V and 5 bases at J; junction bases unmatched: 16. CDR3 nucleotide sequence: TGTGCCAGCAGTTTAAGGACAGGGACCTCGTGGGGTAGATATGGCTACACCTTC. Translation gives CASSLRTGTSWGRYGYTF.

The rearrangement links TRBV12-3 or TRBV12-4 to TRBJ2-1; D remains unclear. This CDR3 region has 13 residues. Trimming removed 6 bases from V and 6 bases from J, with 12 bases in between. The DNA for the CDR3 is TGTGCCAGCAGCCGTAGTGGTCCCAATGAGCAGTTCTTC. This codes for CASSRSGPNEQFF.

This chain links TRBV7-9 with TRBJ1-4, with a possible D match to TRBD1 (5 bases). The V end lost 5 bases, the J end lost 7 bases, and 17 bases lay between the germline ends. Germline V gives CDR1 SEHNR, CDR2 FQNEAQ (reference sequence). The CDR3 is 15 residues long. The CDR3 DNA sequence: TGTGCCAGCAGCCGCTCCGAGGGGCGGATTGAAAAACTGTTTTTT. This translates into CASSRSEGRIEKLFF.

The V and J genes are TRBV6-1 and TRBJ2-5, with TRBD1 matching over 7 bases. Germline V gene lookup returns CDR1 MNHNS and CDR2 SASEGT. CDR3 length: 14 amino acids. Trimming cost V 4 bases and J 1 base; bases outside gene matches: 3. CDR3 sequence (DNA): TGTGCCAGCAGTGCCACAGGGGCCCAAGAGACCCAGTACTTC. This gives the protein CASSATGAQETQYF.

The chain links TRBV20-1 to TRBJ2-7; no definite D call. V lost 3 bases and J 2 bases, leaving 8 bases between the germline ends. The CDR3 extends over 12 amino acids. Germline V lookup: CDR1 DFQATT, CDR2 SNEGSKA (reference sequence). The DNA for the CDR3 is TGCAGTGCTAGTGGCGGAACCTACGAGCAGTACTTC. Translating gives CSASGGTYEQYF.

This chain uses TRBV6-6 with TRBJ2-5, with D unclear. This CDR3 region has 13 residues. Trimming stripped 7 bases from V and 4 bases from J, with 13 bases between. The germline V gene encodes CDR1 MNHNY and CDR2 SVGAGI (reference sequence). In DNA form, the CDR3 reads TGTGCCAGCACGGGTGGGCAGATAGAGACCCAGTACTTC. Its translation: CASTGGQIETQYF.

This clonotype turned up a few times. V and J are TRBV2 and TRBJ2-5, with unresolved D. Germline V gene sequence: CDR1 SNHLY, CDR2 FYNNEI. The CDR3 runs 15 residues. V shed 0 bases and J shed 5 bases, with 13 bases lying between them. CDR3 region: CASSEALSGPETQYF. The CDR3, as DNA: TGTGCCAGCAGTGAAGCGCTTTCGGGTCCGGAGACCCAGTACTTC.